These 14 T cell receptor beta chains came from one sample sequenced in a study of cytomegalovirus exposure and HLA in healthy donors. PCR was performed using 60 Vbeta and 13 Jbeta primers. Libraries were prepared by immunoSEQ multiplex PCR; TCRdb keeps only in-frame clonotypes and omits some of them. The sample shows more than 130,000 clones, 76% of them seen only once. Sequenced material: PBMCs. These receptors were taken from a man aged 18 to 29 in good health and CMV-seronegative.

The rearrangement joins TRBV2 to TRBJ1-5, with TRBD1 matching over 12 bases. Germline loops: CDR1 SNHLY, CDR2 FYNNEI. This CDR3 has 16 residues. V lost 6 bases to trimming and J lost 6 bases; unmatched junction nucleotides: 9. The CDR3 loop reads CASRRPGTGGSQPQHF. The CDR3 bases are TGTGCCAGCAGAAGACCCGGGACAGGGGGCTCTCAGCCCCAGCATTTT.

The genes are TRBV7-9 and TRBJ2-5; 10 bases line up with TRBD2. Per germline, CDR1 SEHNR and CDR2 FQNEAQ (reference sequence). J gave up 2 bases and V 5 bases, and 5 bases lay outside the gene matches. This CDR3 contains 15 residues. DNA of the CDR3: TGTGCCAGCAGCCTCGGACTAGCGGCACAAGAGACCCAGTACTTC. Translation gives CASSLGLAAQETQYF.

The chain carries TRBV5-6 and TRBJ2-7; possibly TRBD1 for D (6 bases). This CDR3 contains 15 residues. Germline V gives CDR1 SGHDT, CDR2 YYEEEE. The ends were cut back, 4 bases at V and 5 bases at J, with 19 bases in the middle. The CDR3 nucleotides are TGTGCCAGCAGCCGAGGGACATCTATGACCCACGAGCAGTACTTC. Translated, it gives CASSRGTSMTHEQYF.

This chain joins TRBV4-1 and TRBJ2-5, with D tentatively TRBD2 (6 bases). There are 16 residues in the CDR3. In germline, CDR1 is MGHRA, CDR2 YSYEKL. Trimming took 4 bases from V and 1 from J, leaving 16 bases between them. CDR3 coding DNA: TGCGCCAGCAGCCCCTTAAGCCGGGACTCCCAAGAGACCCAGTACTTC. Translating it yields CASSPLSRDSQETQYF.

CDR3 nucleotide sequence: TGTGCCAGCACCCAGGGGCTAGCGGGAGTATTAAATGAGCAGTTCTTC. This encodes CASTQGLAGVLNEQFF. The rearrangement joins TRBV2 to TRBJ2-1; TRBD2 agrees at 10 bases. V gave up 7 bases and J gave up 7 bases; unmatched junction bases: 13. The CDR3 consists of 16 residues. In germline, CDR1 is SNHLY, CDR2 FYNNEI.

The J gene is TRBJ1-5, the V gene TRBV19; unclear D gene. Germline V lookup: CDR1 LNHDA, CDR2 SQIVND (reference sequence). The V end lost 9 bases, the J end lost 0 bases, and 12 bases lay between the germline ends. There are 14 residues in the CDR3. The CDR3 DNA is TGTGCCAGCCATTTGAGGTCTAGCAATCAGCCCCAGCATTTT. Protein: CASHLRSSNQPQHF. The full variable domain, completed using reference TRBV19 and TRBJ1-5, is DGGITQSPKYLFRKEGQNVTLSCEQNLNHDAMYWYRQDPGQGLRLIYYSQIVNDFQKGDIAEGYSVSREKKESFPLTVTSAQKNPTAFYLCASHLRSSNQPQHFGDGTRLSIL.

The gene calls are TRBV4-1 and TRBJ1-5; D is unclear. Germline V gene data show CDR1 as MGHRA and CDR2 as YSYEKL. The CDR3 extends over 15 amino acids. The ends were cut back, 0 bases at V and 4 bases at J, with 10 bases in the middle. The CDR3 DNA is TGCGCCAGCAGCCAAGACAGGACTTGGAATCAGCCCCAGCATTTT. This sequence encodes CASSQDRTWNQPQHF.

The chain links TRBV11-2 to TRBJ2-3; a possible D gene is TRBD1 (6 bases). The germline CDR1 and CDR2 sequences are SGHAT and FQNNGV. The CDR3 sequence is 13 residues long. V was shortened by 2 bases and J by 4 bases, with 7 bases between the two germline ends. The CDR3 DNA is TGTGCCAGCAGCTTAAAGGGGGCAGATACGCAGTATTTT. Its protein is CASSLKGADTQYF.

The rearrangement joins TRBV4-1 to TRBJ1-6; unclear D gene. V lost 0 bases and J lost 10, with 13 bases in between. The CDR3 has 15 amino acids. Germline values: CDR1 MGHRA, CDR2 YSYEKL. This CDR3 is CASSQDDFPSSPLHF. Written as DNA, the CDR3 is TGCGCCAGCAGCCAAGATGACTTTCCGTCCTCACCCCTCCACTTT.

Comment on this clone: At one of its ends the junction is not consistent with the germline gene, which may arise from a read error. Other DNA sequences within the sample encode an identical CDR3. The chain couples TRBV18 to TRBJ1-1, with no clear D. Germline-derived CDR1 and CDR2 are KGHSH and LQKENI. The CDR3 is 13 amino acids. The CDR3 DNA reads TGTGCCAGCTTCCCGACTCGAAACACTGAAGCTTTCTTC. It is translated as CASFPTRNTEAFF.

This chain links TRBV19 with TRBJ1-5, with 10 positions matching TRBD1. The CDR3 runs to 18 residues. Germline CDR1 and CDR2: LNHDA and SQIVND (reference sequence). The J segment lost 0 bases and the V segment lost 8 bases, leaving 13 bases of the junction unmatched. CDR3 sequence reads: CASARDRGSAYSNQPQHF. The CDR3 bases are TGTGCCAGTGCCCGGGACAGGGGAAGTGCCTATAGCAATCAGCCCCAGCATTTT.

The gene calls are TRBV27 and TRBJ1-2, with D tentatively TRBD1 (6 bases). Trimming left V 2 bases short and J 1 base short, with 14 bases between. There are 16 residues in the CDR3. Germline CDR1 is MNHEY and CDR2 is SMNVEV (reference sequence). CDR3 amino acids: CASSLRLDSFNYGYTF. The DNA of the CDR3 is TGTGCCAGCAGTTTACGGCTGGACAGCTTTAACTATGGCTACACCTTC.

The gene calls are TRBV7-9 and TRBJ2-7, with a tentative D call TRBD2 (6 bases). The V end was cut by 1 base, the J end by 2 bases, with 12 bases between. This CDR3 has 15 residues. Germline-derived CDR1 and CDR2 are SEHNR and FQNEAQ (reference sequence). This CDR3 is CASSLGGTEAYEQYF. As DNA, the CDR3 is TGTGCCAGCAGCTTAGGCGGGACGGAAGCCTACGAGCAGTACTTC. The whole variable domain, remainder taken from reference TRBV7-9 and TRBJ2-7, is DTGVSQNPRHKITKRGQNVTFRCDPISEHNRLYWYRQTLGQGPEFLTYFQNEAQLEKSRLLSDRFSAERPKGSFSTLEIQRTEQGDSAMYLCASSLGGTEAYEQYFGPGTRLTVT.

V and J are TRBV4-1 and TRBJ2-1; D is unresolved. This CDR3 spans 13 amino acids. Germline CDR1 MGHRA, CDR2 YSYEKL. V lost 1 base and J 8 bases, leaving 9 bases between the germline ends. The CDR3 DNA follows: TGCGCCAGCAGCCAAGTCCTATTCGATGAGCAGTTCTTC. Protein: CASSQVLFDEQFF.